The 10 T cell receptor beta chains below all came from one sample that was sequenced in a study of HIV-infected patients and healthy controls. No cell fractionation was done, so the repertoire covers all unsorted peripheral blood T cells. Alpha and beta constant-region primers primed reverse transcription of approximately 460 ng RNA. Using multiplexing indices, alpha and beta chain libraries were generated apart by chain-specific third strand synthesis. TCRdb re-called the 5' RACE reads through MiXCR, storing one row per CDR3 protein. Counted here are more than 15,000 distinct CDR3 sequences, about 5% occurring once; the ten biggest clones make up 1.9%. The specimen was blood. The receptors were gathered from an adult in good health.

This clonotype was counted many times. This chain connects TRBV5-1 to TRBJ1-1, with D tentatively TRBD1 (5 bases). Per germline, CDR1 SGHRS and CDR2 YFSETQ. V lost 4 bases and J lost 5, with 24 bases in between. This CDR3 spans 17 amino acids. For the CDR3, the DNA is TGCGCCAGCAGCCAAGACACGACAGTAGGGAGGGGTACTGAAGCTTTCTTT. Its translation is CASSQDTTVGRGTEAFF.

The rearrangement uses TRBV5-6 and TRBJ2-3, with D uncertain. In germline, CDR1 is SGHDT, CDR2 YYEEEE. The CDR3 is made up of 14 amino acids. Trimming shortened V by 2 bases and J by 4 bases, and 11 bases separated the two germline ends. CDR3 in amino acids: CASSLRSFSDTQYF. CDR3 DNA sequence: TGTGCCAGCAGCTTACGGTCTTTCTCAGATACGCAGTATTTT.

Ten or more counts support this clonotype. The rearrangement joins TRBV27 to TRBJ1-1; 8 bases map to TRBD1. Unmatched junction bases numbered 5, after V lost 7 bases and J lost 1 base. The CDR3 loop spans 14 amino acids. The V gene's germline CDR1 is MNHEY and CDR2 SMNVEV (reference sequence). This CDR3 is CASKLGQGNTEAFF. CDR3 nucleotide sequence: TGTGCCAGCAAACTTGGACAGGGGAACACTGAAGCTTTCTTT.

This clonotype was counted only a few times. The CDR3 DNA reads as TGCAGTGCTAGAGAACGTAATGAAAAACTGTTTTTT. This encodes CSARERNEKLFF. The chain employs TRBV20-1 and TRBJ1-4; D unclear. The CDR3 spans 12 residues. Deletions cut 0 bases from V and 4 bases from J, with 3 bases between. Looked up from germline, CDR1 is DFQATT and CDR2 is SNEGSKA (reference sequence).

This clonotype was seen a handful of times. V and J are TRBV28 and TRBJ1-2; D is undetermined. This CDR3 comprises 12 residues. Germline CDR1 is MDHEN and CDR2 is SYDVKM. V was shortened by 5 bases and J by 2 bases, with 6 bases between the two germline ends. The DNA of the CDR3 is TGTGCCAGCAGTACAAGAAACTATGGCTACACCTTC. Its translation: CASSTRNYGYTF.

There are many counts of this clonotype. This sequence joins TRBV6-6 and TRBJ2-3; 9 nucleotides agree with TRBD2. V was pared by 2 bases and J by 0 bases, with 3 bases of the junction left unmatched. The CDR3 sequence is 16 residues long. The germline V gene encodes CDR1 MNHNY and CDR2 SVGAGI (reference sequence). CDR3 region: CASSYLSGGSTDTQYF. CDR3 sequence (DNA): TGTGCCAGCAGTTACCTCAGCGGGGGGAGCACAGATACGCAGTATTTT.

The sample holds many counts of this clonotype. The chain uses TRBV5-1 and TRBJ2-7, with TRBD2 matching over 12 bases. This CDR3 is 15 amino acids long. After removal of 2 bases from V and 2 bases from J, the junction contained 2 bases not matched to a gene. CDR1 is SGHRS, CDR2 YFSETQ, per germline. The CDR3 bases are TGCGCCAGCAGCTTAACTAGCGGGGGGCCCTACGAGCAGTACTTC. Translated, it gives CASSLTSGGPYEQYF.

This clonotype was counted many times. The CDR3 region has the DNA TGTGCCAGCAGCAGGGACAGGGGGAACAACGAGCAGTACTTC. Amino acids: CASSRDRGNNEQYF. The chain couples TRBV5-5 to TRBJ2-7; 11 positions match TRBD1. CDR1 and CDR2 from the germline V gene are SGHKS and YYEKEE (reference sequence). V lost 4 bases to trimming and J lost 5 bases; unmatched junction nucleotides: 5. This CDR3 has 14 residues.

The table lists this clonotype with many counts. This chain connects TRBV5-4 to TRBJ2-1, with 9 bases lining up with TRBD2. CDR1 and CDR2 (germline): SGHNT, YYREEE (reference sequence). The CDR3 has 14 amino acids. V shed 3 bases, J shed 8 bases, and the junction held 6 bases outside the gene matches. This CDR3 reads CASSSSGGFDEQFF. In DNA, the CDR3 is TGTGCCAGCAGCTCGAGCGGGGGGTTCGATGAGCAGTTCTTC.

V gene TRBV5-1 combines with J gene TRBJ2-3; 8 bases agree with TRBD2. Germline CDR1 SGHRS, CDR2 YFSETQ. This CDR3 region has 16 residues. The V gene end was trimmed by 0 bases and the J gene end by 4 bases; junction bases not matched to a gene: 7. DNA of the CDR3: TGCGCCAGCAGCTTGGTTTCCGGGGGGGCCGCAGATACGCAGTATTTT. It is translated as CASSLVSGGAADTQYF.